This entry lists 7 T cell receptor beta chains sequenced from one sample in a study of T cell repertoires in cytomegalovirus infection (dated by TCRdb to about 2019). No antigens are known for them. Sequenced on an Illumina HiSeq 1500. TCRdb passed the public sequencing reads through fastp at Q25 and MiXCR, retaining productive beta sequences. Duplicate CDR3 protein sequences are folded into a single record with the most common DNA and genes. The table for this sample lists 550,000 to 850,000 distinct CDR3 sequences; roughly 36% of them were counted only once. The top ten clones comprise about 18% of the sample. Explained via the paper, the treatment or condition label denotes: in vitro stimulation with specific CMV peptide epitopes to enrich CMV-specific T cells. The specimen was cultured PBMCs, collected from culture after CMV antigen stimulation. These receptors all stem from a human donor in good health (CMV status not recorded). Some clones in this sample may be carry-over from other donors' samples.

The chain couples TRBV12-3 or TRBV12-4 to TRBJ1-1; D might be TRBD1 (5 bases). The V end was cut by 3 bases, the J end by 5 bases, with 13 bases between. There are 14 residues in the CDR3. In DNA, the CDR3 is TGTGCCAGCAGTTTGAGGCAGGGTAAAACTGAAGCTTTCTTT. It encodes CASSLRQGKTEAFF.

This clonotype was seen ten or more times. One end of the junction does not line up with germline, which may come from a read error. The chain carries TRBV5-1 and TRBJ1-5; no clear D. The germline V gene encodes CDR1 SGHRS and CDR2 YFSETQ. This CDR3 contains 15 residues. The CDR3 reads CASSLGGNSNQPQHF. The CDR3 coding sequence is TGTGCCAGCAGCTTAGGTGGGAATAGCAATCAGCCCCAGCATTTT.

V is TRBV4-1 and J is TRBJ2-5, with 13 bases fitting TRBD2. The V gene end was trimmed by 0 bases and the J gene end by 7 bases; junction bases not matched to a gene: 5. Germline-derived CDR1 and CDR2 are MGHRA and YSYEKL. The length of the CDR3 is 16 residues. Written as DNA, the CDR3 is TGCGCCAGCAGCCAAGAAGCTGGACTAGCGGGAGCGACCCAGTACTTC. It codes for CASSQEAGLAGATQYF.

The chain has TRBV5-1 and TRBJ1-1, with TRBD1 as a possible D gene (5 bases). The CDR3 totals 13 residues. In germline, CDR1 is SGHRS, CDR2 YFSETQ. Trimming shortened V by 9 bases and J by 4 bases, and 16 bases separated the two germline ends. This chain's CDR3 is CATSTGRGTEAFF. The CDR3 region has the DNA TGCGCCACCTCTACGGGGCGGGGCACTGAAGCTTTCTTT.

This clonotype was seen a handful of times. J is TRBJ2-3 and V is TRBV4-2, with 12 bases matching TRBD2. Germline CDR1 LGHNA, CDR2 YNFKEQ. The CDR3 runs to 16 residues. Unmatched junction bases numbered 3, after V lost 3 bases and J lost 2 bases. CDR3 DNA sequence: TGTGCCAGCAGCCAGCTAGCGGGAGGGGACACAGATACGCAGTATTTT. Translated: CASSQLAGGDTDTQYF.

This clonotype was seen a few times. CDR3 DNA sequence: TGTGCCAGCAGCTTGGACAGGGGGCTGACAGATACGCAGTATTTT. Its protein product is CASSLDRGLTDTQYF. The chain carries TRBV7-9 and TRBJ2-3; 11 nucleotides match TRBD1. The CDR3 runs to 15 residues. In germline, CDR1 is SEHNR, CDR2 FQNEAQ (reference sequence). V gave up 3 bases and J gave up 3 bases; unmatched junction bases: 2. The full variable domain, in which reference TRBV7-9 and TRBJ2-3 provide the parts outside the CDR3, is DTGVSQNPRHKITKRGQNVTFRCDPISEHNRLYWYRQTLGQGPEFLTYFQNEAQLEKSRLLSDRFSAERPKGSFSTLEIQRTEQGDSAMYLCASSLDRGLTDTQYFGPGTRLTVL.

This clonotype was detected ten times or more. This chain links TRBV7-8 with TRBJ2-4; D is possibly TRBD2 (6 bases). Looked up from germline, CDR1 is SGHVS and CDR2 is FQNEAQ. Deletions cut 2 bases from V and 3 bases from J, with 14 bases between. The CDR3 loop spans 16 amino acids. CDR3 loop: CASSLRRGYGKNIQYF. In DNA form, the CDR3 reads TGTGCCAGCAGCTTACGGAGGGGCTATGGCAAAAACATTCAGTACTTC.